A single sample gave rise to the 27 T cell receptor beta chains below, sequenced in a study of identical twins. TCRdb used MiXCR to reprocess the 5' RACE reads, holding one entry per CDR3 protein. The sample carries around 340,000 distinct CDR3 sequences, approximately 8.8% recorded once. The sample was naive T cells sorted from blood. These receptors originate from a woman aged 45-59 years in good health.

The chain is built from TRBV10-1 and TRBJ2-1, with 9 nucleotides matching TRBD2. Unmatched junction bases numbered 15, after V lost 0 bases and J lost 9 bases. The germline V gene has CDR1 WNHNN and CDR2 SYGVQD (reference sequence). The CDR3 has 18 residues. This CDR3 reads CASSESPILAGRWIEQFF. CDR3 nucleotides: TGCGCCAGCAGTGAGTCTCCAATCCTAGCGGGACGTTGGATTGAGCAGTTCTTC.

This clonotype was seen repeatedly, ten times or more. The V and J genes are TRBV5-6 and TRBJ2-1, with D possibly TRBD1 on 5 matching bases. The CDR3 runs to 15 residues. Germline CDR1 SGHDT, CDR2 YYEEEE. V lost 2 bases and J lost 0, with 9 bases in between. In DNA form, the CDR3 reads TGTGCCAGCAGCTTCCAGGGTAGCTCCTACAATGAGCAGTTCTTC. Protein sequence: CASSFQGSSYNEQFF.

This clonotype was counted at least ten times. The genes are TRBV6-6 and TRBJ2-1; 7 bases match TRBD2. In germline, CDR1 is MNHNY, CDR2 SVGAGI (reference sequence). Unmatched junction bases numbered 4, after V lost 8 bases and J lost 9 bases. CDR3 length equals 11 residues. For the CDR3, the DNA is TGTGCCAGCGGGGGGGGGATTGAGCAGTTCTTC. It is translated as CASGGGIEQFF.

This clonotype was observed at least ten times. The chain has TRBV5-1 and TRBJ2-7, with D perhaps matching TRBD1 or TRBD2 (5 bases each). Looked up from germline, CDR1 is SGHRS and CDR2 is YFSETQ. The length of the CDR3 is 12 residues. Trimming left V 5 bases short and J 1 base short, with 7 bases between. Here the CDR3 reads CASRRGSYEQYF. In nucleotides, the CDR3 is TGCGCCAGCAGGAGGGGATCCTACGAGCAGTACTTC.

This clonotype turned up a few times. The chain links TRBV4-1 to TRBJ2-2, with D perhaps being TRBD1 or TRBD2 (5 bases each). This CDR3 is built from 17 residues. Trimming cost V 2 bases and J 0 bases, with 13 bases left between them. CDR1 and CDR2 from the germline V gene are MGHRA and YSYEKL. The CDR3 loop reads CASSQRGDSTNTGELFF. The CDR3 DNA reads as TGCGCCAGCAGCCAACGGGGTGACAGTACGAACACCGGGGAGCTGTTTTTT.

The V gene is TRBV19, the J gene TRBJ2-2, with no clear D. The V and J ends lost 1 base and 6 bases respectively, with 9 bases between them. The CDR3 runs 14 residues. From germline, CDR1 is LNHDA and CDR2 SQIVND (reference sequence). The chain's CDR3 is CASSIVGPPGELFF. The CDR3 DNA follows: TGTGCCAGTAGTATAGTGGGCCCCCCCGGGGAGCTGTTTTTT.

This chain joins TRBV12-3 or TRBV12-4 and TRBJ2-1; 7 positions agree with TRBD2. This CDR3 is built from 12 residues. V lost 4 bases and J lost 14; bases outside the gene matches: 8. CDR3 sequence reads: CASSWAGEGEFF. The CDR3 coding sequence is TGTGCCAGCAGTTGGGCGGGAGAGGGTGAGTTCTTC.

The rearrangement joins TRBV27 to TRBJ1-4, with TRBD1 identical over 9 bases. In germline, CDR1 is MNHEY, CDR2 SMNVEV (reference sequence). The junction had 6 bases not matched to a gene; V was cut back by 5 bases and J by 8 bases. This CDR3 comprises 14 residues. The CDR3 protein is CASSPGTGYEKLFF. The CDR3 DNA is TGTGCCAGCAGTCCCGGGACAGGGTACGAAAAACTGTTTTTT.

V usage is TRBV7-8 and J usage is TRBJ2-1, with 13 bases identical to TRBD2. The CDR3 covers 17 residues. Per the germline V gene, CDR1 is SGHVS and CDR2 is FQNEAQ. V gave up 2 bases and J gave up 8 bases; unmatched junction bases: 9. The CDR3 loop is CASSLSRTSGSGDEQFF. The CDR3 nucleotides are TGTGCCAGCAGCTTATCCCGGACTAGCGGGAGTGGCGATGAGCAGTTCTTC. The full variable domain, its missing parts supplied by reference TRBV7-8 and TRBJ2-1, is GAGVSQSPRYKVAKRGQDVALRCDPISGHVSLFWYQQALGQGPEFLTYFQNEAQLDKSGLPSDRFFAERPEGSVSTLKIQRTQQEDSAVYLCASSLSRTSGSGDEQFFGPGTRLTVL.

CDR3 in DNA: TGTGCCAGCTCACCGAGCGGGAGGGCCGGGAACGAGCAGTACTTC. Translating it yields CASSPSGRAGNEQYF. V gene TRBV18 combines with J gene TRBJ2-7; 10 bases line up with TRBD2. The J segment lost 5 bases and the V segment lost 3 bases, leaving 7 bases of the junction unmatched. This CDR3 is 15 amino acids long. CDR1 is KGHSH and CDR2 is LQKENI in the germline V gene.

This clonotype was picked up a small number of times. The chain employs TRBV9 and TRBJ2-7, with 8 bases that match TRBD1. CDR3 size: 15 residues. Trimming cost V 4 bases and J 2 bases; bases outside gene matches: 8. Germline CDR1 is SGDLS and CDR2 is YYNGEE. In DNA, the CDR3 is TGTGCCAGCAGCCAAGGACAGGGAATCACCTACGAGCAGTACTTC. This sequence encodes CASSQGQGITYEQYF. Full variable domain (missing parts from reference TRBV9 and TRBJ2-7): DSGVTQTPKHLITATGQRVTLRCSPRSGDLSVYWYQQSLDQGLQFLIQYYNGEERAKGNILERFSAQQFPDLHSELNLSSLELGDSALYFCASSQGQGITYEQYFGPGTRLTVT.

This clonotype was recorded many times. The DNA for the CDR3 is TGCGCCAGCAGCCCCGGGACTAGCGCCACCCCTAGCACAGATACGCAGTATTTT. Translation gives CASSPGTSATPSTDTQYF. The chain uses TRBV5-1 and TRBJ2-3, with 10 bases lining up with TRBD2. V was pared by 4 bases and J by 0 bases, with 11 bases of the junction left unmatched. The CDR3 contains 18 residues. Germline V gene data show CDR1 as SGHRS and CDR2 as YFSETQ.

This clonotype came up a few times. This chain uses TRBV5-1 with TRBJ2-5; no reliable D call. CDR1 SGHRS and CDR2 YFSETQ come from the germline V gene. This CDR3 comprises 15 residues. V lost 6 bases and J 5 bases, leaving 20 bases between the germline ends. The CDR3 DNA reads as TGCGCCAGCAAGACCCTCCAAGATCCCCCTGAGACCCAGTACTTC. Protein product: CASKTLQDPPETQYF.

This clonotype was seen a handful of times. The gene calls are TRBV5-1 and TRBJ2-2; possibly TRBD2 for D (6 bases). V was clipped by 2 bases and J by 6 bases, with 17 bases between them. CDR1 and CDR2 from the germline V gene are SGHRS and YFSETQ. The CDR3 runs to 16 residues. The CDR3 sequence: CASSLAGTWRPGELFF. The CDR3 nucleotides are TGCGCCAGCAGCTTAGCAGGGACTTGGAGGCCCGGGGAGCTGTTTTTT.

The CDR3 sequence: CASSFIRVWASNQPQHF. The CDR3 nucleotides read TGTGCCAGCAGTTTCATCCGGGTTTGGGCTAGCAATCAGCCCCAGCATTTT. The J gene is TRBJ1-5, the V gene TRBV28; D remains ambiguous. CDR1 is MDHEN, CDR2 SYDVKM, per germline. The length of the CDR3 is 17 residues. Trimming took off 3 bases at V and 0 bases at J, with 15 bases between the two ends. The full variable domain, its missing parts supplied by reference TRBV28 and TRBJ1-5, is DVKVTQSSRYLVKRTGEKVFLECVQDMDHENMFWYRQDPGLGLRLIYFSYDVKMKEKGDIPEGYSVSREKKERFSLILESASTNQTSMYLCASSFIRVWASNQPQHFGDGTRLSIL.

This clonotype was seen more than once but under ten times. CDR3 in amino acids: CASSPLGGSEETQYF. The CDR3 nucleotides read TGTGCCAGCTCACCACTTGGGGGGTCGGAAGAGACCCAGTACTTC. The chain is built from TRBV18 and TRBJ2-5; D might be TRBD2 (6 bases). The V and J ends lost 1 base and 3 bases respectively, with 12 bases between them. Per the germline V gene, CDR1 is KGHSH and CDR2 is LQKENI. The CDR3 length is 15 residues. Variable domain in full (rest from reference TRBV18 and TRBJ2-5): NAGVMQNPRHLVRRRGQEARLRCSPMKGHSHVYWYRQLPEEGLKFMVYLQKENIIDESGMPKERFSAEFPKEGPSILRIQQVVRGDSAAYFCASSPLGGSEETQYFGPGTRLLVL.

In this sample, this clonotype turned up many times. The rearrangement joins TRBV5-1 to TRBJ2-5; D unclear. V was cut by 4 bases and J by 1 base, with 8 bases left in between. The CDR3 totals 13 residues. Germline V gene sequence: CDR1 SGHRS, CDR2 YFSETQ. CDR3 sequence (DNA): TGCGCCAGCAGCACCAGGACCCAAGAGACCCAGTACTTC. Translation: CASSTRTQETQYF.

This clonotype was picked up a small number of times. This sequence joins TRBV12-3 or TRBV12-4 and TRBJ2-4; 8 bases align to TRBD2. CDR3 length: 13 residues. Unmatched junction bases numbered 7, after V lost 8 bases and J lost 7 bases. The CDR3 is CASGGLVENIQYF. The CDR3, as DNA: TGTGCCAGCGGGGGACTAGTCGAGAACATTCAGTACTTC.

The genes are TRBV4-1 and TRBJ1-2; the match to TRBD1 covers 8 bases. This CDR3 spans 15 amino acids. CDR1 and CDR2 (germline): MGHRA, YSYEKL. V was clipped by 1 base and J by 4 bases; unmatched bases: 5. The DNA of the CDR3 is TGCGCCAGCAGCCAAGCAGGGGGCGTTAGCTATGGCTACACCTTC. It encodes CASSQAGGVSYGYTF.

Ten or more counts support this clonotype. The chain recombines TRBV5-1 with TRBJ2-5, with D uncertain. V was shortened by 4 bases and J by 5 bases, with 9 bases between the two germline ends. CDR1 SGHRS and CDR2 YFSETQ come from the germline V gene. This CDR3 is built from 12 residues. This CDR3 reads CASSTPSETQYF. CDR3 sequence (DNA): TGCGCCAGCAGCACACCATCTGAGACCCAGTACTTC. Together with reference TRBV5-1 and TRBJ2-5, the CDR3 gives the full variable domain: KAGVTQTPRYLIKTRGQQVTLSCSPISGHRSVSWYQQTPGQGLQFLFEYFSETQRNKGNFPGRFSGRQFSNSRSEMNVSTLELGDSALYLCASSTPSETQYFGPGTRLLVL.

The V call is TRBV6-2 or TRBV6-3, the J call TRBJ2-1; TRBD1 matches at 7 bases. CDR3 length: 15 amino acids. The V gene's germline CDR1 is MNHEY and CDR2 SVGEGT. Unmatched junction bases numbered 7, after V lost 2 bases and J lost 6 bases. CDR3 protein: CASSYGSPGGNEQFF. In nucleotides, the CDR3 is TGTGCCAGCAGTTACGGCTCTCCAGGGGGCAATGAGCAGTTCTTC.

This clonotype was counted many times. V gene TRBV5-1 combines with J gene TRBJ2-1; either TRBD1 or TRBD2 may supply D (6 bases each). CDR1 and CDR2 (germline): SGHRS, YFSETQ. V lost 3 bases and J lost 2, with 12 bases in between. The CDR3 covers 15 residues. The CDR3 loop is CASSSRGETYNEQFF. In nucleotides, the CDR3 is TGCGCCAGCAGCTCAAGGGGGGAGACCTACAATGAGCAGTTCTTC. Looking up the rest from reference TRBV5-1 and TRBJ2-1 gives the full variable domain: KAGVTQTPRYLIKTRGQQVTLSCSPISGHRSVSWYQQTPGQGLQFLFEYFSETQRNKGNFPGRFSGRQFSNSRSEMNVSTLELGDSALYLCASSSRGETYNEQFFGPGTRLTVL.

This clonotype was detected many times. The V call is TRBV29-1, the J call TRBJ2-7; D unclear. This CDR3 region has 11 residues. Germline-derived CDR1 and CDR2 are SQVTM and ANQGSEA. V lost 0 bases to trimming and J lost 6 bases, with 6 bases between them. The CDR3 spells CSVEEGFEQYF. The CDR3 region has the DNA TGCAGCGTTGAAGAGGGCTTCGAGCAGTACTTC.

This clonotype was recorded a few times. The rearrangement uses TRBV7-9 and TRBJ2-1, with D perhaps being TRBD1 or TRBD2 (6 bases each). Trimming removed 8 bases from V and 12 bases from J, with 20 bases in between. CDR3 length: 13 residues. Per the germline V gene, CDR1 is SEHNR and CDR2 is FQNEAQ (reference sequence). CDR3 DNA sequence: TGTGCCAGCGTCGCCGGGGGCGCGTGGCGGCAGTTCTTC. Protein sequence: CASVAGGAWRQFF. Based on the CDR3 plus reference TRBV7-9 and TRBJ2-1, the full variable domain is DTGVSQNPRHKITKRGQNVTFRCDPISEHNRLYWYRQTLGQGPEFLTYFQNEAQLEKSRLLSDRFSAERPKGSFSTLEIQRTEQGDSAMYLCASVAGGAWRQFFGPGTRLTVL.

This clonotype was detected many times. The V gene is TRBV5-1, the J gene TRBJ2-1; the D is unclear. CDR1 is SGHRS, CDR2 YFSETQ, per germline. The CDR3 sequence is 13 residues long. Trimming stripped 5 bases from V and 3 bases from J, with 9 bases between. CDR3 sequence (DNA): TGCGCCAGCAGGCGGCCTTTCTACAATGAGCAGTTCTTC. It is translated as CASRRPFYNEQFF.

This clonotype has a handful of counts. This rearrangement joins TRBV5-5 to TRBJ2-7, with D tentatively TRBD1 (6 bases). Germline CDR1 reads SGHKS; CDR2 reads YYEKEE (reference sequence). Trimming shortened V by 4 bases and J by 4 bases, and 9 bases separated the two germline ends. This CDR3 is 12 amino acids long. Here the CDR3 reads CASSTTGYEQYV. CDR3 nucleotide sequence: TGTGCCAGCAGCACAACAGGGTACGAGCAGTACGTC.

A few counts support this clonotype. The chain carries TRBV30 and TRBJ2-1, with D uncertain. Germline CDR1 and CDR2: GTSNPN and SVGIG (reference sequence). V was shortened by 3 bases and J by 6 bases, with 18 bases between the two germline ends. This CDR3 region has 15 residues. The CDR3 coding sequence is TGTGCCTGGAGAGGTGGCAGGACCTCTCTCAATGAGCAGTTCTTC. Its protein product is CAWRGGRTSLNEQFF.